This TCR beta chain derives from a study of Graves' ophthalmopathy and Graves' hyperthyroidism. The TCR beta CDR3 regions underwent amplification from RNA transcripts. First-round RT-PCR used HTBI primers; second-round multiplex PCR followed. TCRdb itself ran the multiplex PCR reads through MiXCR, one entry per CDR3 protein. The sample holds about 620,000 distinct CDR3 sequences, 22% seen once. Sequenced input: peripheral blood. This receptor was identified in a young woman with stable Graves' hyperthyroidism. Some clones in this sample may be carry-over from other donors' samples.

In DNA, the CDR3 is TGCGCCAGCAGCTTTGGGGCAGGCCGGGGATATGGCTACACCTTC. Protein sequence: CASSFGAGRGYGYTF. This sequence joins TRBV5-1 and TRBJ1-2; D possibly corresponds to TRBD1 (5 bases). CDR1 and CDR2 (germline): SGHRS, YFSETQ. This CDR3 spans 15 amino acids. V was shortened by 2 bases and J by 5 bases, with 16 bases between the two germline ends. Looking up the rest from reference TRBV5-1 and TRBJ1-2 gives the full variable domain: KAGVTQTPRYLIKTRGQQVTLSCSPISGHRSVSWYQQTPGQGLQFLFEYFSETQRNKGNFPGRFSGRQFSNSRSEMNVSTLELGDSALYLCASSFGAGRGYGYTFGSGTRLTVV.